The clone carrying this TCR beta chain appeared many times. Its matching antigen is unknown. The sample belongs to a study of neurological immune-mediated disorders. The length of the CDR3 is 17 residues. The V gene lost 3 bases and the J gene lost 8 bases, with 26 bases spanning the gap. Germline values: CDR1 SGHDT, CDR2 YYEEEE. Time point here: longitudinal time-point 2. Whole-study findings and limits: Across subjects, no CDR3 amino acid sequence appeared in expanded clones of more than one subject, a finding that suggested private repertoires in all groups.

TCRdb called the 5' RACE reads again in MiXCR, with one record for every CDR3 protein. The repertoire holds over 30,000 distinct CDR3 sequences, with about an eighth as singletons. The chain links TRBV5-6 to TRBJ1-2, with a tentative D call TRBD1 (6 bases). This receptor was identified in a middle-aged woman in good health. Sample: PBMCs. The CDR3, as DNA: TGTGCCAGCAGCTCGCCGGAGCGACAGGCAGTAGAAGTCGGCTACACCTTC. Translated, it gives CASSSPERQAVEVGYTF.